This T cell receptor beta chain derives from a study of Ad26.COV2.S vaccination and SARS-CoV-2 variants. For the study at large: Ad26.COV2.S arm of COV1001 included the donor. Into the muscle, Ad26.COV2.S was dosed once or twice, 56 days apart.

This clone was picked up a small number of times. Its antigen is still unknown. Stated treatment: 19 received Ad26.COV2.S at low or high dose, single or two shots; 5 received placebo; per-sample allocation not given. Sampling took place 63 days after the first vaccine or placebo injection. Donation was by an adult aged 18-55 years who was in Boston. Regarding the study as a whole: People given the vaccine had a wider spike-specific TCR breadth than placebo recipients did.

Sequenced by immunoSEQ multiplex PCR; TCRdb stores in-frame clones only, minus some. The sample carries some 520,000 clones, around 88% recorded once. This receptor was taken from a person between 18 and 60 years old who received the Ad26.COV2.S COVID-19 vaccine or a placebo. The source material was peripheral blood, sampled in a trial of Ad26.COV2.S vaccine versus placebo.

This chain's CDR3 is CSVEGPGSRLSGANVLTF. CDR3 DNA sequence: TGCAGCGTTGAAGGCCCGGGCTCGCGACTCTCTGGGGCCAACGTCCTGACTTTC. The V gene is TRBV29-1, the J gene TRBJ2-6; D uncertain. CDR3 length: 18 amino acids. Deletions cut 1 base from V and 0 bases from J, with 16 bases between. The germline V gene has CDR1 SQVTM and CDR2 ANQGSEA.